These T cell receptor beta chains were read from a single sample in a study of OX40 agonist ivuxolimab in advanced cancers. Profiled with immunoSEQ multiplex PCR; TCRdb holds only in-frame clones, not every one. The sample includes around 65,000 clones, 70% to 90% of them seen just once. Specimen: CD4+ or CD8+ T cells sorted from blood, collected in a trial of the OX40 agonist ivuxolimab. All receptors derive from an adult with an advanced solid tumor such as melanoma, head and neck, liver or kidney cancer. Both conserved end residues are part of each CDR3. D genes are given only for firm matches. Only some rows state a clone size, as once, few, many or a class for expanded clones.

d_call,clone_size,j_call,v_call,cdr3_nt,cdr3_aa
.,.,TRBJ1-3,TRBV25-1,TGTGCCAGCAGCAGGGCCAACTCTGGAAACACCATATATTTT,CASSRANSGNTIYF
TRBD1,.,TRBJ1-4,TRBV5-1,TGCGCCAGCAGCGGGGGACAGCCTAATGAAAAACTGTTTTTT,CASSGGQPNEKLFF
.,once,TRBJ1-1,TRBV12-2,TGTGCAAGTCGTGACATGGGACCGATAAACACTGAAGCTTTCTTT,CASRDMGPINTEAFF
.,once,TRBJ2-7,TRBV10-3,TGTGCCATCAGTGAACGACAGCTCTCCTACGAGCAGTACTTC,CAISERQLSYEQYF
TRBD1,.,TRBJ1-1,TRBV4-2,TGTGCCAGCAGCCATGCTACCGGGACAGGCACTGAAGCTTTCTTT,CASSHATGTGTEAFF
TRBD1,.,TRBJ2-7,TRBV5-1,TGCGCCAGCAGCCTGGGCGGGACAGGGAGCTACGAGCAGTACTTC,CASSLGGTGSYEQYF
.,.,TRBJ2-2,TRBV12-5,TGTGCTAGTGGTTTAGGACAACCGACCACTTTCTCCACCGGGGAGCTGTTTTTT,CASGLGQPTTFSTGELFF
TRBD1,.,TRBJ1-1,TRBV4-1,TGCGCCAGCAGCCGAGACCCGGGACAGAAGAACACTGAAGCTTTCTTT,CASSRDPGQKNTEAFF
TRBD1,.,TRBJ2-7,TRBV4-1,TGCGCCAGCACCGGGACAGGTCCTCCTACGGAGCAGTACTTC,CASTGTGPPTEQYF
TRBD1,.,TRBJ1-4,TRBV11-2,TGTGCCAGCGGACAGGGGGGCACTAATGAAAAACTGTTTTTT,CASGQGGTNEKLFF
.,.,TRBJ1-2,TRBV28,TGTGCCACCCAGAGACGGTCATACAGTGGCTACACCTTC,CATQRRSYSGYTF
.,.,TRBJ2-3,TRBV28,TGTGCCAGCAGCCCGCTCGGGAGTCCCGGATTGGATACGCAGTATTTT,CASSPLGSPGLDTQYF
.,.,TRBJ1-5,TRBV28,TGTGCCAGTGGGCTTGGGGGAGATCAGCCCCAGCATTTT,CASGLGGDQPQHF
.,.,TRBJ2-2,TRBV9,TGTGCCAGCAGCGTCGGGCAGGCACCCCGTTCAAACACCGGGGAGCTGTTTTTT,CASSVGQAPRSNTGELFF
TRBD1,.,TRBJ1-4,TRBV6-6,TGTGCCAGCAGTTACTCCCAGGGGGTTCTGTTTTTT,CASSYSQGVLFF
TRBD1,.,TRBJ1-5,TRBV6-1,TGTGCCAGCAGTTCGGGGACAGGGGGCGGGCAGCCCCAGCATTTT,CASSSGTGGGQPQHF
.,.,TRBJ1-5,TRBV11-2,TGTGCCAGCAGCTTAGTCAGGGATCAGCCCCAGCATTTT,CASSLVRDQPQHF
.,.,TRBJ1-1,TRBV5-4,TGTGCCAGCAGCTCAGATCGACTGGGGAACACTGAAGCTTTCTTT,CASSSDRLGNTEAFF
.,few,TRBJ2-3,TRBV10-3,TGTGCCATCAGTGAACGGGGGAGTTGGGGCGGGGGCACAGATACGCAGTATTTT,CAISERGSWGGGTDTQYF
TRBD2,.,TRBJ2-1,TRBV4-3,TGCGCCAGCAGCCAAGGAGTCGGGACTAGCGGACTACGGGAGCAGTTCTTC,CASSQGVGTSGLREQFF
.,.,TRBJ1-4,TRBV6-1,TGTGCCAGCAGACTGGACGGAACTAATGAAAAACTGTTTTTT,CASRLDGTNEKLFF
.,.,TRBJ2-5,TRBV29-1,TGCAGTTATGGGACCGCTTACCTCCAAGAGACCCAGTACTTC,CSYGTAYLQETQYF
TRBD1,.,TRBJ1-1,TRBV5-6,TGTGCCAGCAGCGTGTCCGGGACAGGTGGCATGAACACTGAAGCTTTCTTT,CASSVSGTGGMNTEAFF
TRBD2,once,TRBJ2-3,TRBV7-3,TGTGCCAGCAGCTTTAGCGGGAGGGCCACAGATACGCAGTATTTT,CASSFSGRATDTQYF
.,.,TRBJ2-7,TRBV7-6,TGTGCCAGCAGCTTAGATGAGGGTTTTACCTACGAGCAGTACTTC,CASSLDEGFTYEQYF
.,.,TRBJ1-5,TRBV30,TGTGCCTGGAGCGAGGACAGTAATCAGCCCCAGCATTTT,CAWSEDSNQPQHF
TRBD1,.,TRBJ1-3,TRBV19,TGTGCCAGTAGTACTGCCGGGACAGACTCTGGAAACACCATATATTTT,CASSTAGTDSGNTIYF
TRBD1,.,TRBJ1-3,TRBV7-3,TGTGCCAGCAGCCCCGGGACAGGGAGAAGCTCTGGAAACACCATATATTTT,CASSPGTGRSSGNTIYF
TRBD2,.,TRBJ2-1,TRBV5-1,TGCGCCAGCAGCTTGGAACTAGCGGGAGGGCCGTCCTACAATGAGCAGTTCTTC,CASSLELAGGPSYNEQFF
.,few,TRBJ2-2,TRBV9,TGTGCCAGCCAAAAGTACACCGGGGAGCTGTTTTTT,CASQKYTGELFF
.,once,TRBJ2-5,TRBV5-8,TGTGCCAGCAGCCCCGATGGGGTCCAAGAGACCCAGTACTTC,CASSPDGVQETQYF
.,.,TRBJ2-1,TRBV15,TGTGCCACCAGCAGAGGCGGGGCCGGCTCCTACAATGAGCAGTTCTTC,CATSRGGAGSYNEQFF
.,.,TRBJ1-1,TRBV5-1,TGCGCCAGCAGCTTGCTGGTGGACAGTAAAGCCATGAACACTGAAGCTTTCTTT,CASSLLVDSKAMNTEAFF
.,.,TRBJ2-5,TRBV7-9,TGTGCCAGCAGCAAGGATTTCCCGGAGACCCAGTACTTC,CASSKDFPETQYF
TRBD2,.,TRBJ2-3,TRBV7-6,TGTGCCAGCAGCTTAGTGACTAGCGGCACCACAGATACGCAGTATTTT,CASSLVTSGTTDTQYF
.,once,TRBJ2-3,TRBV6-1,TGTGCCAGCTTTCTAAGCTTGGGTGTCACAGATACGCAGTATTTT,CASFLSLGVTDTQYF